Below, one T cell receptor beta chain is given with its context. This entry is derived from a study of T cell changes during pregnancy in multiple sclerosis. Trimming took off 0 bases at V and 7 bases at J, with 13 bases between the two ends. CDR3 length equals 15 residues. Germline assignment: CDR1 SGHRS and CDR2 YFSETQ. Clones were sequenced by immunoSEQ multiplex PCR, and TCRdb holds only the in-frame ones, with some missing. The sample lists 75,000 to 95,000 clones; 90% to 95% were seen once. This TCR derives from a female donor with multiple sclerosis, enrolled in a pregnancy study. The specimen comprised peripheral blood, sampled in the second trimester of pregnancy. The chain joins TRBV5-1 to TRBJ1-4; weak D call: TRBD1 (6 bases). As DNA, the CDR3 is TGCGCCAGCAGCTTGGAGGGGGTTACGCGTGAAAAACTGTTTTTT. This sequence encodes CASSLEGVTREKLFF.